This T cell receptor beta chain was recorded in a study of shared clonotypes between healthy human individuals. Study at large: Ranging from 18 to 49 in age, donors were a couple of women and a few men.

Concerning this clone itself: Its matching antigen is unknown.

The CD4+ fraction was divided into a CD45RA+ naive subset and a CD45RA-negative memory subset. Data came from immunoSEQ multiplex PCR; TCRdb stores just in-frame clones and leaves some out. There are about 2.3 million clones in the sample; just over 90% occur only once, and 0.39% lies in the top ten. The junction had 8 bases not matched to a gene; V was cut back by 4 bases and J by 3 bases. Germline CDR1 and CDR2: KGHSH and LQKENI. This CDR3 spans 17 amino acids. Whole-study results and caveats: Donor scarcity curtailed the genetic and exposure-history diversity represented herein.

The chain employs TRBV18 and TRBJ1-3, with TRBD1 matching 11 bases. The receptor was derived from a man aged 18 to 29 in good health. Some clones in this sample may be carry-over from other donors' samples. What was sequenced was naive CD4+ T cells from PBMCs. This sample's subset: CD45RA+ positively selected. As DNA, the CDR3 is TGTGCCAGCTCACTCCTCGGACAGGGGGCTATTGGAAACACCATATATTTT. It yields the protein CASSLLGQGAIGNTIYF.